The sequence of this T cell receptor (beta chain) was determined in a study of vaccination effects on CD4 cells after COVID-19. Across the study: Each participant was administered two doses of either the BNT162b2 or the mRNA-1273 vaccine. Whole-study findings and limits: New vaccine-induced clones were the main type among post-vaccine spike-reactive clones in convalescents.

Measured with immunoSEQ multiplex PCR; TCRdb has only the in-frame clones, and not every one. The table includes about 66,000 clones, 70% to 85% detected once. Isolating CD4+ T cells followed more than eight days of culture. Half of the medium was exchanged for IL-2 medium on both days 3 and 7. As for this clone: Its antigen remains unidentified.

Trimming took 0 bases from V and 2 from J; bases not matched to a gene: 8. This CDR3 has 17 amino acids. CDR1 and CDR2 from the germline V gene are LGHDT and YNNKEL (reference sequence). Specimen: CD4+ T cells from PBMCs cultured without peptide, collected before COVID-19 vaccination. This receptor was obtained from a human donor who had a prior SARS-CoV-2 infection. The rearrangement links TRBV3-1 (or the pseudogene TRBV3-2) to TRBJ2-5, with TRBD2 identical over 8 bases. CDR3 amino acids: CASSQDMSGGVQETQYF. CDR3 nucleotide sequence: TGTGCCAGCAGCCAAGATATGTCCGGGGGGGTACAAGAGACCCAGTACTTC.